This T cell receptor (beta chain) is from a study of cytomegalovirus exposure and HLA in healthy donors. Across the whole study: Among around 400 genotyped donors, roughly 81% fell in the Caucasian-associated ancestry cluster.

Researchers ran the PCR with 60 Vbeta and 13 Jbeta primers. Data came from immunoSEQ multiplex PCR; TCRdb stores just in-frame clones and leaves some out. The sample yields 110,000 to 150,000 clones, roughly four fifths seen once. On this clone itself: What it binds is not known.

Study findings and constraints: Using the classifier, cytomegalovirus status was reportedly diagnosed with high specificity and sensitivity. Analysis performed later showed TCR beta chains linked to HLA being more clonally expanded than equally common others. Listed as cytomegalovirus-associated were around 160 TCR beta chains.

J lost 7 bases, V lost 0 bases, and 5 bases had no gene match. This CDR3 contains 16 residues. From germline, CDR1 is ENHRY and CDR2 SYGVKD. This TCR was recovered from a woman aged 45-65 years in good health and CMV-seronegative. Sequenced material: PBMCs. The chain is built from TRBV10-3 and TRBJ1-6, with 8 bases fitting TRBD1. The CDR3 sequence is CAISESSDRANSPLHF. DNA for the CDR3: TGTGCCATCAGTGAGTCGTCGGACAGGGCCAATTCACCCCTCCACTTT.